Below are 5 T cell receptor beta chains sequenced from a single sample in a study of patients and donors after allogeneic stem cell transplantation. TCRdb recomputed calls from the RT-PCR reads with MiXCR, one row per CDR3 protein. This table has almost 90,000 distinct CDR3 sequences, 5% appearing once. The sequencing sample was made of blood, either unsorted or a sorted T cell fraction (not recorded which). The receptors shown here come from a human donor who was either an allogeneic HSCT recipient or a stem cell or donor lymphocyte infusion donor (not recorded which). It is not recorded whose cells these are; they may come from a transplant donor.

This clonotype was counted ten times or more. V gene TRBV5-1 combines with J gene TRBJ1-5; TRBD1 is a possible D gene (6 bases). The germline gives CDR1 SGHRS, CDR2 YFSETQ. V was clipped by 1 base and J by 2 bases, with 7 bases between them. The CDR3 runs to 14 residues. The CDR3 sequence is CASSLSGGNQPQHF. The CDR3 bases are TGCGCCAGCAGCTTGTCAGGGGGCAATCAGCCCCAGCATTTT.

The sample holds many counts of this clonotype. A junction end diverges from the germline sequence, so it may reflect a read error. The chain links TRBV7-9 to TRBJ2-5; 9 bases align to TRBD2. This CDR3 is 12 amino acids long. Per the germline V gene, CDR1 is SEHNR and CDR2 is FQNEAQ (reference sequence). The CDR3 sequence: CASSLPGTSQNF. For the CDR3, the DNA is TGTGCCAGCAGCTTACCGGGGACTAGCCAGAACTTC.

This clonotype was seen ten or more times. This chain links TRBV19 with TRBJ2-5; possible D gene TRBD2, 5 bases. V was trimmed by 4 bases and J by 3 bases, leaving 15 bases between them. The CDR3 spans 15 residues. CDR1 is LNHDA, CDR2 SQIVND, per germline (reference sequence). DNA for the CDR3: TGTGCCAGTAGTAGAGGAGGACTCCTAGAAGAGACCCAGTACTTC. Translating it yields CASSRGGLLEETQYF. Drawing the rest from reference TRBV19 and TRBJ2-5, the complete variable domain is DGGITQSPKYLFRKEGQNVTLSCEQNLNHDAMYWYRQDPGQGLRLIYYSQIVNDFQKGDIAEGYSVSREKKESFPLTVTSAQKNPTAFYLCASSRGGLLEETQYFGPGTRLLVL.

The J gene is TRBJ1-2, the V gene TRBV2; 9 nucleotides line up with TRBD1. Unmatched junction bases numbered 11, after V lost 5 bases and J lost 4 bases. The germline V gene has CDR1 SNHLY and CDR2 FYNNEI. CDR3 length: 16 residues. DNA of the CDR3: TGTGCCAGCAGTAGGACAGGGGTTTTGTCTGGCTATGGCTACACCTTC. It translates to CASSRTGVLSGYGYTF.

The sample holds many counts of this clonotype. Here the CDR3 reads CASSEGLSVGYTF. The DNA of the CDR3 is TGTGCCAGCAGTGAGGGACTCTCGGTAGGCTACACCTTC. V is TRBV2 and J is TRBJ1-2; a possible D gene is TRBD1 (5 bases). Germline CDR1 and CDR2: SNHLY and FYNNEI. The germline V and J ends were trimmed by 3 bases and 8 bases, with 13 bases remaining between them. The CDR3 is 13 residues long. Full variable domain (rest looked up from reference TRBV2 and TRBJ1-2): EPEVTQTPSHQVTQMGQEVILRCVPISNHLYFYWYRQILGQKVEFLVSFYNNEISEKSEIFDDQFSVERPDGSNFTLKIRSTKLEDSAMYFCASSEGLSVGYTFGSGTRLTVV.